What follows are 5 T cell receptor beta chains derived from one specimen sequenced in a study of response to subunit inactivated influenza vaccine. From the RT-PCR reads, TCRdb called clonotypes with MiXCR, one entry per CDR3 protein. The table includes roughly 650,000 distinct CDR3 sequences, approximately 14% detected once. The sample was PBMCs from blood, taken roughly 15 days before vaccination. The origin of the receptors is a man in his fifties who received an inactivated influenza vaccine.

V is TRBV6-2 or TRBV6-3 and J is TRBJ2-4; D call uncertain. The germline gives CDR1 MNHEY, CDR2 SVGEGT. The CDR3 is 17 residues long. V lost 0 bases and J 2 bases, leaving 14 bases between the germline ends. This chain's CDR3 is CASSYSVFGETKNIQYF. The CDR3 coding sequence is TGTGCCAGCAGTTACTCGGTATTTGGCGAAACCAAAAACATTCAGTACTTC.

The chain has TRBV7-9 and TRBJ2-2; no reliable D call. There are 14 residues in the CDR3. Germline CDR1 reads SEHNR; CDR2 reads FQNEAQ (reference sequence). Trimming took 2 bases from V and 6 from J, leaving 10 bases between them. The CDR3 region is CASSLRLEAGELFF. CDR3 DNA sequence: TGTGCCAGCAGCTTAAGATTAGAAGCCGGGGAGCTGTTTTTT.

The J gene is TRBJ2-3, the V gene TRBV29-1; D is unresolved. V was pared by 4 bases and J by 1 base, with 6 bases between. In germline, CDR1 is SQVTM, CDR2 ANQGSEA. This CDR3 is 12 amino acids long. The CDR3 spells CSVGPGTDTQYF. The CDR3 nucleotides are TGCAGCGTTGGTCCGGGCACAGATACGCAGTATTTT.

This chain uses TRBV20-1 with TRBJ1-6, with D perhaps matching TRBD1 (5 bases). The V end lost 5 bases, the J end lost 3 bases, and 11 bases lay between the germline ends. The germline gives CDR1 DFQATT, CDR2 SNEGSKA (reference sequence). The CDR3 is 14 residues long. The CDR3 spells CSAVETVYNSPLHF. CDR3 DNA: TGCAGTGCTGTCGAGACAGTCTATAATTCACCCCTCCACTTT.

The rearrangement uses TRBV5-4 and TRBJ2-3, with D perhaps TRBD2 (5 bases). This CDR3 is 15 amino acids long. V dropped 4 bases and J dropped 1 base, with 13 bases sitting between them. The germline V gene has CDR1 SGHNT and CDR2 YYREEE (reference sequence). The CDR3: CASSPDFWGTDTQYF. The CDR3 DNA follows: TGTGCCAGCAGCCCGGACTTTTGGGGCACAGATACGCAGTATTTT. The full variable domain, in which reference TRBV5-4 and TRBJ2-3 provide the parts outside the CDR3, is ETGVTQSPTHLIKTRGQQVTLRCSSQSGHNTVSWYQQALGQGPQFIFQYYREEENGRGNFPPRFSGLQFPNYSSELNVNALELDDSALYLCASSPDFWGTDTQYFGPGTRLTVL.